This T cell receptor (beta chain) was obtained from a study of blood T cell repertoires in COVID-19. Study overall: The United States, Italy and Spain provided the acute and convalescent COVID-19 samples. T cells, B-cell-depleted T cells, or PBMCs provided the cDNA or gDNA that served as material.

The CDR3 is 14 amino acids. The V and J ends lost 4 bases and 2 bases, in that order; junction bases with no gene match: 3. The germline CDR1 and CDR2 sequences are SGHTA and FQGNSA. Per the study methods: From reference gene primer amplification, estimates of nucleated cell counts were derived. TCRdb's table, derived via immunoSEQ multiplex PCR, lists solely in-frame clones and lacks some. D and trimming were read from the DNA, whereas the V and J calls and clone size are those reported in that table. This sample has a few hundred thousand clones, with around 84% found just once. The chain recombines TRBV7-2 with TRBJ1-1; 8 positions agree with TRBD1. This sequence originates from a man under 40 with active or convalescent COVID-19. The sequencing input was peripheral blood. CDR3: CASSWGTGNTEAFF. In nucleotides, the CDR3 is TGTGCCAGCAGCTGGGGGACAGGCAACACTGAAGCTTTCTTT.